These 32 T cell receptor beta chains came from one sample sequenced in a study of shared clonotypes between healthy human individuals. Repertoires were generated with immunoSEQ multiplex PCR, while TCRdb's copy carries only in-frame clones and drops some. The sample lists 700,000 or so clones; about two thirds were seen once. Specimen: memory CD4+ T cells sorted from blood. Subset: CD45RA-negative fraction. The origin of the receptors is a woman in her thirties in good health.

The chain links TRBV30 to TRBJ2-7; TRBD2 might be the D (5 bases). The CDR3 runs 14 residues. Deletions cut 0 bases from V and 3 bases from J, with 12 bases between. Germline-derived CDR1 and CDR2 are GTSNPN and SVGIG (reference sequence). The CDR3 loop reads CAWSVRGEGYEQYF. The DNA of the CDR3 is TGTGCCTGGAGTGTACGGGGAGAGGGCTACGAGCAGTACTTC.

The chain employs TRBV27 and TRBJ2-4, with 9 bases lining up with TRBD1. The junction had 8 bases not matched to a gene; V was cut back by 5 bases and J by 0 bases. The germline V gene encodes CDR1 MNHEY and CDR2 SMNVEV (reference sequence). The CDR3 has 17 amino acids. The CDR3 bases are TGTGCCAGCAGTCGATCGGGACAGGGAAGAGCCAAAAACATTCAGTACTTC. Its translation is CASSRSGQGRAKNIQYF.

The table lists this clone with a few counts. The chain joins TRBV5-1 to TRBJ2-7; D uncertain. The CDR3 is 16 residues long. Germline-derived CDR1 and CDR2 are SGHRS and YFSETQ. V dropped 0 bases and J dropped 0 bases, with 13 bases sitting between them. The DNA of the CDR3 is TGCGCCAGCAGCTTGGAGCAAGCCGGGCTCTCCTACGAGCAGTACTTC. It yields the protein CASSLEQAGLSYEQYF.

The sample holds a few counts of this clone. The chain combines TRBV29-1 with TRBJ1-1, with 11 nucleotides matching TRBD1. The CDR3 extends over 16 amino acids. Germline V gene data show CDR1 as SQVTM and CDR2 as ANQGSEA. Trimming removed 5 bases from V and 5 bases from J; junction bases left unmatched: 13. The CDR3 DNA reads TGCAGCGTTCATACCGGGACAGGGGGATGGGGAACTGAAGCTTTCTTT. It translates to CSVHTGTGGWGTEAFF.

The chain recombines TRBV30 with TRBJ2-2, with 14 bases lining up with TRBD2. The CDR3 totals 15 residues. Trimming took 8 bases from V and 3 from J; bases not matched to a gene: 5. Germline V gene data show CDR1 as GTSNPN and CDR2 as SVGIG (reference sequence). The CDR3 region has the DNA TGTGCCCGACGGGGACTAGCGGGGGACACCGGGGAGCTGTTTTTT. This encodes CARRGLAGDTGELFF.

The V and J genes are TRBV27 and TRBJ2-3, with a possible D match to TRBD2 (5 bases). Germline CDR1 reads MNHEY; CDR2 reads SMNVEV (reference sequence). The V and J ends lost 0 bases and 6 bases respectively, with 13 bases between them. CDR3 size: 15 residues. CDR3 bases: TGTGCCAGCAGTTTATCGGCCGGGATTGCCGATACGCAGTATTTT. It encodes CASSLSAGIADTQYF.

The V call is TRBV5-1, the J call TRBJ2-1; perhaps D is TRBD1 or TRBD2 (6 bases each). V lost 0 bases and J 15 bases, leaving 16 bases between the germline ends. This CDR3 has 13 amino acids. Germline CDR1 is SGHRS and CDR2 is YFSETQ. The CDR3 DNA sequence: TGCGCCAGCAGCTTGGCAGGGGAGGACCCTCGGTTCTTC. Encoded protein: CASSLAGEDPRFF.

With respect to this clone: Other DNA sequences of this sample code for an identical CDR3. The V and J genes are TRBV5-1 and TRBJ2-3; 7 positions match TRBD1. Trimming removed 0 bases from V and 3 bases from J; junction bases left unmatched: 1. The germline CDR1 and CDR2 sequences are SGHRS and YFSETQ. The CDR3 runs to 14 residues. CDR3 bases: TGCGCCAGCAGCTTGGGGACAGGAACAGATACGCAGTATTTT. Translated, it gives CASSLGTGTDTQYF.

This clone was detected a few times. This rearrangement joins TRBV5-1 to TRBJ1-1, with 8 nucleotides matching TRBD1. The CDR3 runs 16 residues. Trimming cost V 2 bases and J 1 base; bases outside gene matches: 7. Germline V lookup: CDR1 SGHRS, CDR2 YFSETQ. CDR3 residues: CASSFRTGTGNTEAFF. CDR3 DNA: TGCGCCAGCAGCTTTCGGACAGGGACGGGGAACACTGAAGCTTTCTTT.

The genes are TRBV5-1 and TRBJ1-2; D perhaps matches TRBD1 (6 bases). CDR3 length equals 15 residues. CDR1 and CDR2 from the germline V gene are SGHRS and YFSETQ. V lost 0 bases to trimming and J lost 3 bases, with 12 bases between them. The CDR3 loop reads CASSLAPGVDYGYTF. The CDR3 DNA reads as TGCGCCAGCAGCTTGGCCCCAGGGGTAGACTATGGCTACACCTTC.

In nucleotides, the CDR3 is TGTGCCAGCAGCAAAGGCACAAGCAGCTACGAGCAGTACTTC. This gives the protein CASSKGTSSYEQYF. V is TRBV21-1 and J is TRBJ2-7. TRBV21-1 is shown as a pseudogene. The CDR3 is made up of 14 amino acids.

The chain recombines TRBV7-3 with TRBJ2-1; 12 nucleotides line up with TRBD2. The CDR3 has 17 amino acids. With V trimmed by 1 base and J by 7 bases, 8 bases remained unmatched. Per germline, CDR1 SGHTA and CDR2 FQGTGA. The CDR3 bases are TGTGCCAGCAGCTTAATGGCTAGCGGGAGGGCCGGGAATGAGCAGTTCTTC. Translating it yields CASSLMASGRAGNEQFF. Looking up the rest from reference TRBV7-3 and TRBJ2-1 gives the full variable domain: GAGVSQTPSNKVTEKGKYVELRCDPISGHTALYWYRQSLGQGPEFLIYFQGTGAADDSGLPNDRFFAVRPEGSVSTLKIQRTERGDSAVYLCASSLMASGRAGNEQFFGPGTRLTVL.

This clone has only one observation. The chain has TRBV30 and TRBJ2-5; 9 bases are shared with TRBD2. The DNA end is more similar to TRBJ2-7, so the J call may be wrong. This CDR3 is built from 14 residues. Germline loops: CDR1 GTSNPN, CDR2 SVGIG (reference sequence). The CDR3: CAWTRTSDHYEQYF. CDR3 DNA: TGTGCCTGGACCCGGACTAGCGATCACTACGAGCAGTACTTC.

Worth noting for this clone: The sample holds other DNA sequences that translate to the same CDR3. This chain joins TRBV7-2 and TRBJ2-3; 11 bases align to TRBD2. The CDR3 totals 16 residues. Germline CDR1 and CDR2: SGHTA and FQGNSA. The ends lost 5 bases at V and 0 bases at J; junction bases unmatched: 4. This CDR3 reads CASSPRTSGSTDTQYF. The CDR3 region has the DNA TGTGCCAGCAGCCCCCGGACTAGCGGGAGCACAGATACGCAGTATTTT.

The count of this clone is one. The genes are TRBV19 and TRBJ2-5; D remains ambiguous. This CDR3 is built from 18 residues. CDR1 is LNHDA, CDR2 SQIVND, per germline (reference sequence). The V end lost 0 bases, the J end lost 2 bases, and 19 bases lay between the germline ends. The CDR3 DNA is TGTGCCAGTAGTATAGACCCTGCTGATATCCGTCGACAAGAGACCCAGTACTTC. Its protein product is CASSIDPADIRRQETQYF.

The chain links TRBV6-1 to TRBJ2-7; D remains unclear. This CDR3 is built from 14 residues. Trimming took 4 bases from V and 2 from J, leaving 12 bases between them. Germline V CDR1 and CDR2: MNHNS, SASEGT. CDR3 bases: TGTGCCAGCAGTGGCACGGATACACCCTACGAGCAGTACTTC. It codes for CASSGTDTPYEQYF.

This clone was counted once. A read error may be the cause here, since a much bigger clone is one base away. Other DNA sequences in this specimen translate into the identical CDR3. The chain couples TRBV6-5 to TRBJ2-3; D not certain. CDR1 is MNHEY and CDR2 is SVGAGI in the germline V gene. The ends were cut back, 0 bases at V and 1 base at J, with 2 bases in the middle. CDR3 size: 13 residues. CDR3 DNA sequence: TGTGCCAGCAGTTACTCGGGCACAGATACGCAGTATTTT. Protein: CASSYSGTDTQYF.

The chain carries TRBV5-8 and TRBJ2-2; D not resolved. Germline assignment: CDR1 SGHTS and CDR2 YDEGEE. The V gene lost 8 bases and the J gene lost 4 bases, with 9 bases spanning the gap. The CDR3 is made up of 12 amino acids. This CDR3 is CARSETTGELFF. DNA of the CDR3: TGTGCCAGAAGCGAGACCACCGGGGAGCTGTTTTTT.

The chain employs TRBV28 and TRBJ2-1, with a possible D match to TRBD1 (6 bases). Germline V CDR1 and CDR2: MDHEN, SYDVKM. The CDR3 covers 20 residues. V gave up 4 bases and J gave up 5 bases, with 30 bases separating them. CDR3 in DNA: TGTGCCAGCAGTTCCCAATTGGACAGCCCGGCACCCCTCTATGACAATGAGCAGTTCTTC. It specifies CASSSQLDSPAPLYDNEQFF.

The chain has TRBV27 and TRBJ2-3; TRBD2 aligns across 14 bases. Germline trimming cut 7 bases from V and 8 bases from J; bases unmatched to any gene: 5. The CDR3 covers 14 residues. Germline CDR1 reads MNHEY; CDR2 reads SMNVEV (reference sequence). The CDR3: CASMRLAGGGTQYF. The CDR3, as DNA: TGTGCCAGCATGCGACTAGCGGGAGGGGGTACGCAGTATTTT.

The V call is TRBV11-3, the J call TRBJ2-1; 7 bases match TRBD1. Germline lookup yields CDR1 SGHNT and CDR2 YENEEA. With 5 bases clipped from V and 5 bases from J, the junction kept 6 bases outside the gene matches. The CDR3 totals 14 residues. The DNA of the CDR3 is TGTGCCAGCAGCCAAGGGACAGTTCACAATGAGCAGTTCTTC. Translating it yields CASSQGTVHNEQFF.

There are a few counts of this clone. The gene calls are TRBV7-8 and TRBJ2-3; the D is unclear. Per germline, CDR1 SGHVS and CDR2 FQNEAQ. The CDR3 loop spans 15 amino acids. The germline V and J ends were trimmed by 5 bases and 2 bases, with 14 bases remaining between them. The CDR3 nucleotides are TGTGCCAGCAGCGCGGTCGAGGTGACCACAGATACGCAGTATTTT. Translated: CASSAVEVTTDTQYF.

Remarks on this clone: Other DNA sequences from this sample encode an identical CDR3 as well. V is TRBV2 and J is TRBJ1-1; D is perhaps TRBD1 (6 bases). This CDR3 is 13 amino acids long. CDR1 is SNHLY, CDR2 FYNNEI, per germline. Trimming stripped 5 bases from V and 0 bases from J, with 7 bases between. CDR3 sequence: CASSRDMNTEAFF. The CDR3 region has the DNA TGTGCCAGCAGTAGGGACATGAACACTGAAGCTTTCTTT.

The CDR3 nucleotides read TGTGCCAGCAGCTTAAAAGGGTTGGGTCCCACCGGGGAGCTGTTTTTT. It encodes CASSLKGLGPTGELFF. This sequence joins TRBV7-3 and TRBJ2-2; D uncertain. Per the germline V gene, CDR1 is SGHTA and CDR2 is FQGTGA. V shed 1 base and J shed 4 bases, with 13 bases lying between them. CDR3 length: 16 amino acids.

The chain is built from TRBV27 and TRBJ2-3; 8 bases are shared with TRBD2. V dropped 0 bases and J dropped 7; count of bases not matched to a gene: 12. Looked up from germline, CDR1 is MNHEY and CDR2 is SMNVEV (reference sequence). This CDR3 is 17 amino acids long. The CDR3 spells CASSLSSASGLVNTQYF. CDR3 nucleotide sequence: TGTGCCAGCAGTTTATCATCGGCTAGCGGGCTGGTAAATACGCAGTATTTT.

CDR3 loop: CASSSLAGGPQETQYF. As DNA, the CDR3 is TGCGCCAGCAGCTCCTTAGCGGGAGGGCCCCAAGAGACCCAGTACTTC. The rearrangement joins TRBV5-1 to TRBJ2-5; TRBD2 matches at 11 bases. Germline V gives CDR1 SGHRS, CDR2 YFSETQ. Trimming took 3 bases from V and 1 from J; bases not matched to a gene: 5. The CDR3 totals 16 residues.

The rearrangement uses TRBV4-1 and TRBJ1-4, with a weak D call TRBD1 (5 bases). The CDR3 extends over 14 amino acids. V gave up 1 base and J gave up 8 bases, with 11 bases separating them. Per germline, CDR1 MGHRA and CDR2 YSYEKL. The CDR3 sequence is CASSQGGGTEKLFF. In DNA, the CDR3 is TGCGCCAGCAGCCAAGGGGGTGGGACCGAAAAACTGTTTTTT.

The chain joins TRBV30 to TRBJ2-7; a weak D match, TRBD2 (6 bases). Per the germline V gene, CDR1 is GTSNPN and CDR2 is SVGIG (reference sequence). The CDR3 covers 13 residues. The V gene lost 4 bases and the J gene lost 2 bases, with 12 bases spanning the gap. CDR3 residues: CAWKGGIPYEQYF. DNA of the CDR3: TGTGCCTGGAAAGGCGGGATTCCCTACGAGCAGTACTTC.

About this clone: Compared with germline, one end of the junction differs, possibly owing to a read error. The chain recombines TRBV2 with TRBJ2-7, with TRBD1 matching 9 bases. Germline V gene sequence: CDR1 SNHLY, CDR2 FYNNEI. The CDR3 is 15 amino acids. This chain's CDR3 is CASSEGTGSPYEQYF. CDR3 coding DNA: TGTGCCAGCAGCGAAGGGACAGGGTCCCCCTACGAGCAGTACTTC.

A single count supports this clone. The rearrangement uses TRBV10-3 and TRBJ1-3; D remains ambiguous. Germline V gives CDR1 ENHRY, CDR2 SYGVKD. The V gene lost 5 bases and the J gene lost 0 bases, with 11 bases spanning the gap. The CDR3 has 15 residues. The CDR3 DNA reads as TGTGCCATCAGTCCGGACGGACCCTCTGGAAACACCATATATTTT. It codes for CAISPDGPSGNTIYF.

This sequence joins TRBV2 and TRBJ1-5; no firm D call. V dropped 3 bases and J dropped 2 bases, with 8 bases sitting between them. The CDR3 sequence is 14 residues long. In germline, CDR1 is SNHLY, CDR2 FYNNEI. The CDR3 reads CASSDLERNQPQHF. The CDR3 DNA reads TGTGCCAGCAGTGACCTGGAGCGCAATCAGCCCCAGCATTTT.

V gene TRBV28 combines with J gene TRBJ2-7; 9 positions match TRBD1. The V and J ends lost 4 bases and 6 bases, in that order; junction bases with no gene match: 4. The CDR3 is 13 amino acids. CDR1 is MDHEN and CDR2 is SYDVKM in the germline V gene. CDR3 protein: CASSSGTGFEQYF. The DNA of the CDR3 is TGTGCCAGCAGTTCCGGGACAGGGTTCGAGCAGTACTTC.